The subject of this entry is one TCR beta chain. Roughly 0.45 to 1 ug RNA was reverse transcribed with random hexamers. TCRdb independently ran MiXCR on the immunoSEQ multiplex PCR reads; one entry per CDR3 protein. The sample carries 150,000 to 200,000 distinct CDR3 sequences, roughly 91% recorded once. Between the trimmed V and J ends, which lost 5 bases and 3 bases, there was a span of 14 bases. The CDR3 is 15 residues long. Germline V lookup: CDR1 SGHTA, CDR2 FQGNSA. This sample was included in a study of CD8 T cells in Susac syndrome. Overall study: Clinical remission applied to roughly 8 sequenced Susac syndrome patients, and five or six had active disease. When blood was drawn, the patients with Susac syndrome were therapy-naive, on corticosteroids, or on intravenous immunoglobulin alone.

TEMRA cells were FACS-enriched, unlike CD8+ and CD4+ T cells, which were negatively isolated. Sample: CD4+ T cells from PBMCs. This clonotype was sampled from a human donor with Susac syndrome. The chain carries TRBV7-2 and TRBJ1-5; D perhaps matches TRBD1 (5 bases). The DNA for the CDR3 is TGTGCCAGCAGCCGTCGAGGGGATTACAATCAGCCCCAGCATTTT. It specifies CASSRRGDYNQPQHF. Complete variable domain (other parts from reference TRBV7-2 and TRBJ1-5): GAGVSQSPSNKVTEKGKDVELRCDPISGHTALYWYRQSLGQGLEFLIYFQGNSAPDKSGLPSDRFSAERTGGSVSTLTIQRTQQEDSAVYLCASSRRGDYNQPQHFGDGTRLSIL.